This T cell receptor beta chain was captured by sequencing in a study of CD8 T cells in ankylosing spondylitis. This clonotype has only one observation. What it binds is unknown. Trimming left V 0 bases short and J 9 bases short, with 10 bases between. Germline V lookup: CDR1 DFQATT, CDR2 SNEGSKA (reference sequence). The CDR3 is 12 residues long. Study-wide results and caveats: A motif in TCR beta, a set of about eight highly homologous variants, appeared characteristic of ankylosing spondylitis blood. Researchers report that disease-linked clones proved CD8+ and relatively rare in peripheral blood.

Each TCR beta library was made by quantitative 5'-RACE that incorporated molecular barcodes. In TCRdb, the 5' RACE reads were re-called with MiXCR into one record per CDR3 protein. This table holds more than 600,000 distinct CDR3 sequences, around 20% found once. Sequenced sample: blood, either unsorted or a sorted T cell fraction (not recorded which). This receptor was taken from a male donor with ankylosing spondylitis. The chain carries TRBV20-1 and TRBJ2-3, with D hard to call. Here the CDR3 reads CSARDPSATQYF. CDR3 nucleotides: TGCAGTGCTAGAGATCCGAGCGCGACGCAGTATTTT.